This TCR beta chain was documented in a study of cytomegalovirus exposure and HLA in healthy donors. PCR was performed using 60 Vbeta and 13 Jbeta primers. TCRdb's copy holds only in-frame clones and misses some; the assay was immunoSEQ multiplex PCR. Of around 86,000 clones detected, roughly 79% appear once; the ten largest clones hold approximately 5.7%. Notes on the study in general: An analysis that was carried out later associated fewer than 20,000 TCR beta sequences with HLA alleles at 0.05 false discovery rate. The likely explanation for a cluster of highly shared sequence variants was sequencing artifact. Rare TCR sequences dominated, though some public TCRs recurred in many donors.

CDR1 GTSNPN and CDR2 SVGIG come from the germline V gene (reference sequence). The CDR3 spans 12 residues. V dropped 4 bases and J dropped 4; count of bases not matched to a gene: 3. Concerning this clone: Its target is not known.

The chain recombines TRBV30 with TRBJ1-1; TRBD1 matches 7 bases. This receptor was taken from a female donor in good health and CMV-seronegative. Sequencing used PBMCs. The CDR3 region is CAWNDRVTEAFF. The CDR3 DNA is TGTGCCTGGAATGACAGGGTCACTGAAGCTTTCTTT.